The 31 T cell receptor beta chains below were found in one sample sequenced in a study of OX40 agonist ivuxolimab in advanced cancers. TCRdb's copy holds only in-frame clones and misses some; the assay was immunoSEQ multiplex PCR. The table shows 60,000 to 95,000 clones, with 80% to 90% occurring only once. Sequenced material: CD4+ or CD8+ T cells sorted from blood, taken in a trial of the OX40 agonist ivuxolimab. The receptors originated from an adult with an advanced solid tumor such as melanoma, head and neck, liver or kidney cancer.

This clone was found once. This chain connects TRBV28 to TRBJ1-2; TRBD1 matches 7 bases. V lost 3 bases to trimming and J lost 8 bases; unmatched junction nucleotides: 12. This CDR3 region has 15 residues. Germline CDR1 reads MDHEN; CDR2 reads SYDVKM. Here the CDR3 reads CASSFRGGKPLGYTF. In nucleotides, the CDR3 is TGTGCCAGCAGTTTTAGAGGGGGCAAGCCACTAGGCTACACCTTC.

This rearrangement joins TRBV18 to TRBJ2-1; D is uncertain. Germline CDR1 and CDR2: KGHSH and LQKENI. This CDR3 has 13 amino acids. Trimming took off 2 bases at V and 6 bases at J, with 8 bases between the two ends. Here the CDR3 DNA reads TGTGCCAGCTCACCAAGTGGGGTCAATGAGCAGTTCTTC. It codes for CASSPSGVNEQFF.

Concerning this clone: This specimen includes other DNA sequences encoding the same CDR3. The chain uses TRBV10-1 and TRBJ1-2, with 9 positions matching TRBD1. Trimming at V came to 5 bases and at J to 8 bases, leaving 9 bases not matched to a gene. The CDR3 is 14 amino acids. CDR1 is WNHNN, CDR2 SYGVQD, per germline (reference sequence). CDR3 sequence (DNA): TGCGCCAGCAGTACCGGACAGGGGACGGGCGGCTACACCTTC. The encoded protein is CASSTGQGTGGYTF.

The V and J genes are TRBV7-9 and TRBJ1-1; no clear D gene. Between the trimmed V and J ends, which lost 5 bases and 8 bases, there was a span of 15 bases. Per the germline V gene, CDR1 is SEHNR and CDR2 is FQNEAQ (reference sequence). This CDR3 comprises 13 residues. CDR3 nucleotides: TGTGCCAGCAGCGTCCGCCCTTTTCACGAAGCTTTCTTT. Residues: CASSVRPFHEAFF.

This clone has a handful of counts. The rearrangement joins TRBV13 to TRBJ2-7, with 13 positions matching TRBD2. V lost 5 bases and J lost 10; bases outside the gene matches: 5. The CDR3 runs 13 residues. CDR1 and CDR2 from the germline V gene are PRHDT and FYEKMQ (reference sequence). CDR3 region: CASSRGLAGAQYF. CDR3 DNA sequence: TGTGCCAGCAGCCGAGGACTAGCGGGAGCTCAGTACTTC.

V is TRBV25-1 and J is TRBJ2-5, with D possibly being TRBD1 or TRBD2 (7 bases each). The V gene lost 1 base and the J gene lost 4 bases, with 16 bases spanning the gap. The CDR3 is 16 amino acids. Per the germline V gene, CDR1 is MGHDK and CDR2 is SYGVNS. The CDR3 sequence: CASSESGRGGSETQYF. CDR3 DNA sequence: TGTGCCAGCAGTGAATCGGGCAGGGGGGGTTCAGAGACCCAGTACTTC.

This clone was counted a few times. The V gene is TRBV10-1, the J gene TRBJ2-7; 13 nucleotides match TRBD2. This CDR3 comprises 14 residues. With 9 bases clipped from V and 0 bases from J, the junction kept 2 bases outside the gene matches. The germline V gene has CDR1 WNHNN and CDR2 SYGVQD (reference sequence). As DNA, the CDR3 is TGCGCCAGTCGGACTAGCGGGGGCTCCTACGAGCAGTACTTC. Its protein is CASRTSGGSYEQYF.

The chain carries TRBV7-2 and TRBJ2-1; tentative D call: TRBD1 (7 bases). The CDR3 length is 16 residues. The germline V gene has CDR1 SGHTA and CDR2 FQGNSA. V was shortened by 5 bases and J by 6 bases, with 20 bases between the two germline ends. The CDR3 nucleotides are TGTGCCAGCAGCCCCCACGGGGGACAGAATTTCAATGAGCAGTTCTTC. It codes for CASSPHGGQNFNEQFF.

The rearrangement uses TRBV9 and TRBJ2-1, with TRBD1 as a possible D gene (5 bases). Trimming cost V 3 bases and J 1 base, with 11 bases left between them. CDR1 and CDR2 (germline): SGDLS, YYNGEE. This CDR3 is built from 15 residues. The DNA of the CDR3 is TGTGCCAGCAGCGCGACAGACGGGTCCTACAATGAGCAGTTCTTC. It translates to CASSATDGSYNEQFF.

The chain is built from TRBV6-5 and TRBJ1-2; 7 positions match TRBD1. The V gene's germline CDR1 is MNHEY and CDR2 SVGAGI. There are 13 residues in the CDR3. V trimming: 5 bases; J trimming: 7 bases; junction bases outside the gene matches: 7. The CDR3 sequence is CASSGGGGLGYTF. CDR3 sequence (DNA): TGTGCCAGCAGTGGAGGAGGGGGCCTTGGCTACACCTTC.

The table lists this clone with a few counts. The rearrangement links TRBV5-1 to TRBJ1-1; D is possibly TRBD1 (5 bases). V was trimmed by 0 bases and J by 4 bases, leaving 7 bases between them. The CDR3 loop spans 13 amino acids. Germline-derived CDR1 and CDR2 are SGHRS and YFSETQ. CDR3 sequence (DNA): TGCGCCAGCAGCTTGGCAGGGATCACTGAAGCTTTCTTT. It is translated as CASSLAGITEAFF.

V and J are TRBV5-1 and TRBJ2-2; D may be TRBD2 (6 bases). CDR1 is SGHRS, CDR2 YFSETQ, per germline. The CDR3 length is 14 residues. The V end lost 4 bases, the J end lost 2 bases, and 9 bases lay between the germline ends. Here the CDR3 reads CASSQGLNTGELFF. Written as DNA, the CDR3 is TGCGCCAGCAGCCAGGGACTTAACACCGGGGAGCTGTTTTTT.

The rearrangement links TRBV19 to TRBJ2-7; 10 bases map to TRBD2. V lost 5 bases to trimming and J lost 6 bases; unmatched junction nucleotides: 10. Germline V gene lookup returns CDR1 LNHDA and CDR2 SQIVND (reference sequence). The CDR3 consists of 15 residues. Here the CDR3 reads CASSLASGGQSEQYF. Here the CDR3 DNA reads TGTGCCAGTAGTTTGGCTAGCGGGGGTCAGAGCGAGCAGTACTTC.

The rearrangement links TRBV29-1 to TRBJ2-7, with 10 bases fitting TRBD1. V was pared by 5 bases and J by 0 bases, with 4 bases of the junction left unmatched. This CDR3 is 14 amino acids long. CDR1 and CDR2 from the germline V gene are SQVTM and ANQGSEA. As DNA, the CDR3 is TGCAGCGTTCAAGGGGACAGGGGCTCCTACGAGCAGTACTTC. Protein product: CSVQGDRGSYEQYF.

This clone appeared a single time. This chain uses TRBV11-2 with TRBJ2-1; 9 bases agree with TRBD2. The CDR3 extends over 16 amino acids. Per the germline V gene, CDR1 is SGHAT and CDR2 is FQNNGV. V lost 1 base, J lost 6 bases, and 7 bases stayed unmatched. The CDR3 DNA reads TGTGCCAGCAGCTTAGGGGCGTCTAGCGGGATCAATGAGCAGTTCTTC. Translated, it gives CASSLGASSGINEQFF. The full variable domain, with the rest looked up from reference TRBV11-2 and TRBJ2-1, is EAGVAQSPRYKIIEKRQSVAFWCNPISGHATLYWYQQILGQGPKLLIQFQNNGVVDDSQLPKDRFSAERLKGVDSTLKIQPAKLEDSAVYLCASSLGASSGINEQFFGPGTRLTVL.

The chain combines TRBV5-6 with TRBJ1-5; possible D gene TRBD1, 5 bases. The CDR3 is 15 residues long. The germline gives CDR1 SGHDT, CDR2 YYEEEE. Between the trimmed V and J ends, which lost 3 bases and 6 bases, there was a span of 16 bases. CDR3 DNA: TGTGCCAGCAGCTGGGGGGGTTTTATAGGTCAGCCCCAGCATTTT. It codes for CASSWGGFIGQPQHF.

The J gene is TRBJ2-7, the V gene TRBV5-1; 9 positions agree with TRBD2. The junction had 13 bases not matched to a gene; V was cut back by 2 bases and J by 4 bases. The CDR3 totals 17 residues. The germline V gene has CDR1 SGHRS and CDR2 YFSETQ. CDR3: CASSFRSGLAATYEQYF. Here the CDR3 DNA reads TGCGCCAGCAGCTTCCGATCGGGACTAGCAGCTACATACGAGCAGTACTTC. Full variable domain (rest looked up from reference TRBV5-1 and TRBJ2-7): KAGVTQTPRYLIKTRGQQVTLSCSPISGHRSVSWYQQTPGQGLQFLFEYFSETQRNKGNFPGRFSGRQFSNSRSEMNVSTLELGDSALYLCASSFRSGLAATYEQYFGPGTRLTVT.

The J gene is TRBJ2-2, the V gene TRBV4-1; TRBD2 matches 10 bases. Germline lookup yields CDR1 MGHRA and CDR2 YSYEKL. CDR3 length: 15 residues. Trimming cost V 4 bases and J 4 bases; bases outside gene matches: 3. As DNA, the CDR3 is TGCGCCAGCAGCCCAAGACTAGCGGGCACCGGGGAGCTGTTTTTT. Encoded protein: CASSPRLAGTGELFF.

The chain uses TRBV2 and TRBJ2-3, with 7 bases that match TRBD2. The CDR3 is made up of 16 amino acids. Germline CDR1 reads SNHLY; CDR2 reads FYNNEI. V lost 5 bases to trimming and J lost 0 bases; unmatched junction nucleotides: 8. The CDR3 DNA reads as TGTGCCAGCAGTCCCGCTAGCGGACCTAGCACAGATACGCAGTATTTT. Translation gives CASSPASGPSTDTQYF.

CDR3 loop: CATSFLTGISYGYTF. CDR3 DNA: TGTGCCACCAGTTTCCTGACAGGAATTTCCTATGGCTACACCTTC. The chain is built from TRBV15 and TRBJ1-2; D is perhaps TRBD1 (6 bases). From germline, CDR1 is LNHNV and CDR2 YYDKDF (reference sequence). V was cut by 6 bases and J by 4 bases, with 18 bases left in between. The CDR3 has 15 amino acids.

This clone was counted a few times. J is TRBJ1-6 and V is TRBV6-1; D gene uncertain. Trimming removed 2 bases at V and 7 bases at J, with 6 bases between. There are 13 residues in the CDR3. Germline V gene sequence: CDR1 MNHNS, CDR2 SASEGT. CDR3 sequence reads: CASSERQNSPLHF. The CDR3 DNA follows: TGTGCCAGCAGTGAACGGCAGAATTCACCCCTCCACTTT.

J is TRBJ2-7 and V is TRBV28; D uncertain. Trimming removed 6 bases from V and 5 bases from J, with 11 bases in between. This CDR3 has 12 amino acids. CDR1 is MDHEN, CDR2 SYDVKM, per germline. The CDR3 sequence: CASSLSVHEQYF. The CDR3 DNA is TGTGCCAGCAGCCTCAGTGTCCACGAGCAGTACTTC.

CDR3 coding DNA: TGTGCCAGCAATTACAGGAGTCAAGAGACCCAGTACTTC. Its protein product is CASNYRSQETQYF. This chain links TRBV2 with TRBJ2-5; tentatively, D is TRBD1 (5 bases). Per germline, CDR1 SNHLY and CDR2 FYNNEI. V was shortened by 7 bases and J by 2 bases, with 11 bases between the two germline ends. The length of the CDR3 is 13 residues.

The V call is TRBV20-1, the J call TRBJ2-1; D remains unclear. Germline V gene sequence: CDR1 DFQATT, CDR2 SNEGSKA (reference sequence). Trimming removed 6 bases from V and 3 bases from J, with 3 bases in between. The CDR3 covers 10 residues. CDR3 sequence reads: CSASYNEQFF. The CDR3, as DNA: TGCAGTGCCAGCTACAATGAGCAGTTCTTC.

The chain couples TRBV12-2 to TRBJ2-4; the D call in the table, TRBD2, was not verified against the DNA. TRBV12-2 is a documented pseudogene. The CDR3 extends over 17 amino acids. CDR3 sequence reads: CASRWHLAVLAKNIQYF. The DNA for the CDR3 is TGTGCAAGTCGCTGGCACCTAGCGGTCCTAGCCAAAAACATTCAGTACTTC.

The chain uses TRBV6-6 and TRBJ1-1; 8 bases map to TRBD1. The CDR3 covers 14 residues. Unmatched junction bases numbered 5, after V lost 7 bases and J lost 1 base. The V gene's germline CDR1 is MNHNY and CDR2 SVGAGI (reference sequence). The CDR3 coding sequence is TGTGCCAGCACCTACAGGGGGGGGAACACTGAAGCTTTCTTT. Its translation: CASTYRGGNTEAFF.

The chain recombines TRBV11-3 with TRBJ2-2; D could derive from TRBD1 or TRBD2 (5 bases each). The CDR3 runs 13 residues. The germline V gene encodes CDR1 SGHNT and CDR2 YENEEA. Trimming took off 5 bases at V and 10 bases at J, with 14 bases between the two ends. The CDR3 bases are TGTGCCAGCAGCGGGGACCCTTTCTTGGAGCTGTTTTTT. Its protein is CASSGDPFLELFF. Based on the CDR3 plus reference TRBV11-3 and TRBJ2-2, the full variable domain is EAGVVQSPRYKIIEKKQPVAFWCNPISGHNTLYWYLQNLGQGPELLIRYENEEAVDDSQLPKDRFSAERLKGVDSTLKIQPAELGDSAVYLCASSGDPFLELFFGEGSRLTVL.

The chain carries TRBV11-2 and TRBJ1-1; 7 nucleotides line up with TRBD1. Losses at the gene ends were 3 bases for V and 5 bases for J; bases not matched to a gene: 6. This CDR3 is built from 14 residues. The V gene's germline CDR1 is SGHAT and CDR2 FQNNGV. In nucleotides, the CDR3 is TGTGCCAGCAGCTTTAACAGGGGTTCGACTGAAGCTTTCTTT. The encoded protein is CASSFNRGSTEAFF.

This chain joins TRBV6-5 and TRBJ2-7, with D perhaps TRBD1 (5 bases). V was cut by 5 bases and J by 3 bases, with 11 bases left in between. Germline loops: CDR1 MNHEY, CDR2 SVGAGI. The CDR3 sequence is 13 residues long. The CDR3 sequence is CASSNGQYYEQYF. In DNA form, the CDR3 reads TGTGCCAGCAGTAACGGACAATACTACGAGCAGTACTTC.

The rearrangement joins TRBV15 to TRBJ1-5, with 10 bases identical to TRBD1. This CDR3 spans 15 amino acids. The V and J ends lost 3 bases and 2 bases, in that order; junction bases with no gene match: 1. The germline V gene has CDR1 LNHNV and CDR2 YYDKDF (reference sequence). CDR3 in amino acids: CATSRGTGGNQPQHF. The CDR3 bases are TGTGCCACCAGCAGGGGGACAGGGGGCAATCAGCCCCAGCATTTT.

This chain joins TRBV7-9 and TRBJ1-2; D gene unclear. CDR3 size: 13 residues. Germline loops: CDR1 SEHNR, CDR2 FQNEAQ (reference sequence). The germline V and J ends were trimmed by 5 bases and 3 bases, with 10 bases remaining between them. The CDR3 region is CASSRDGDYGYTF. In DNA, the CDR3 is TGTGCCAGCAGCCGCGACGGGGACTATGGCTACACCTTC.